The sequence of this TCR beta chain was determined in a study of siplizumab effects on memory and regulatory T cells. Germline CDR1 and CDR2: SEHNR and FQNEAQ (reference sequence). J was trimmed by 6 bases and V by 7 bases; bases with no gene match: 12. There are 14 residues in the CDR3. As to this clone: What it recognizes is unknown.

Produced via immunoSEQ multiplex PCR; TCRdb's table is partial and in-frame only. The sample comprises around 100,000 clones, about 93% of which are singletons, and 1.1% rests with the top ten. Whole-study results and caveats: Naive T cells, seemingly more diverse than memory cells, seemed major alloresponse contributors.

The sequenced sample was CD4+ T cells sorted from blood. This rearrangement joins TRBV7-9 to TRBJ2-7; 7 nucleotides line up with TRBD2. The clonotype comes from a human donor in good health. CDR3 DNA sequence: TGTGCCAGCACCCTCGGGGGGTCAGAAAGCGAGCAGTACTTC. It translates to CASTLGGSESEQYF. Drawing the rest from reference TRBV7-9 and TRBJ2-7, the complete variable domain is DTGVSQNPRHKITKRGQNVTFRCDPISEHNRLYWYRQTLGQGPEFLTYFQNEAQLEKSRLLSDRFSAERPKGSFSTLEIQRTEQGDSAMYLCASTLGGSESEQYFGPGTRLTVT.